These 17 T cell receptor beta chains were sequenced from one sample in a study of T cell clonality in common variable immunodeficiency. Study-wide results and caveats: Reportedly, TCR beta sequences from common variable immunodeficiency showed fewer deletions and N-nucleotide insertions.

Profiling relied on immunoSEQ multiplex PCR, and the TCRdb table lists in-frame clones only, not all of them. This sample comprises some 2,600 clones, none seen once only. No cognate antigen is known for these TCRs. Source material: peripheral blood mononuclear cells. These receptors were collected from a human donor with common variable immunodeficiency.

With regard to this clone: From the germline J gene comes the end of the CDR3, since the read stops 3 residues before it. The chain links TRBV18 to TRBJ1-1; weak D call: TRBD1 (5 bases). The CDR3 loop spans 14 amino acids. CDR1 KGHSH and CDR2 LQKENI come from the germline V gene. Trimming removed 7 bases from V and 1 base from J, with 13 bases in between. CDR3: CASYKDSTNTEAFF. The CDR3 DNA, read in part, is TGTGCCAGCTACAAAGACAGTACGAACACTGAA.

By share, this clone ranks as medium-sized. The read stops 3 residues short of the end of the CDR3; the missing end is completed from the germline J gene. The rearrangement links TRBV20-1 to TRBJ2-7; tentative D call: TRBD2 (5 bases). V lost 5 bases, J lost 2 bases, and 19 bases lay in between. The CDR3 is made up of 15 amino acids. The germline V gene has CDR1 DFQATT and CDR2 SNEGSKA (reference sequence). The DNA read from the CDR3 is TGCAGTGCTCAGACCGGGGAGTCCCTTACCTACGAG. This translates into CSAQTGESLTYE. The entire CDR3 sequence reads CSAQTGESLTYEQYF.

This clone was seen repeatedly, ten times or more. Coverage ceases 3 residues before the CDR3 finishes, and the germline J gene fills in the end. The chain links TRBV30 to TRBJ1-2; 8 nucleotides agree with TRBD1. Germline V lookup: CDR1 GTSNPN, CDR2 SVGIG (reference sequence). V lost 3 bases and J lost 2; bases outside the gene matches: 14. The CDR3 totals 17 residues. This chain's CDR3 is CAWSLSWTGTMNYGYTF. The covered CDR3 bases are TGTGCCTGGAGCTTATCCTGGACAGGGACCATGAACTATGGC.

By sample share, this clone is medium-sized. The CDR3 region is CASSKRTGSYGYTF. Partial CDR3 DNA: TGTGCCAGCAGCAAAAGGACAGGGAGCTATGGC. The V and J genes are TRBV5-8 and TRBJ1-2, with 8 bases fitting TRBD1. The read finishes 3 residues shy of the CDR3 end, and the germline J gene is used to complete it. Germline values: CDR1 SGHTS, CDR2 YDEGEE. This CDR3 region has 14 residues. Trimming removed 4 bases from V and 4 bases from J; junction bases left unmatched: 6.

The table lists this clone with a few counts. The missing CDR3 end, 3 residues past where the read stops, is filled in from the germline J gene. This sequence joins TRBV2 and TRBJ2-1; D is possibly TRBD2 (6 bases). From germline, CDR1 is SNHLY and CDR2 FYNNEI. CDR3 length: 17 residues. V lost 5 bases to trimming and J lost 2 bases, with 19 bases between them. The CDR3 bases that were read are TGTGCCAGCAGTCCTATAATTCTAGCGACTACCTACAATGAG. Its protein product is CASSPIILATTYNE. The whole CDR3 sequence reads CASSPIILATTYNEQFF.

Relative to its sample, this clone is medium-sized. Incomplete CDR3 DNA: TGTGCCAGCAGCTTAGGTCCCCCGGGTCAAGAGACC. The encoded protein is CASSLGPPGQET. The full CDR3 is CASSLGPPGQETQYF. V gene TRBV7-8 combines with J gene TRBJ2-5; D remains ambiguous. The read ends 3 residues before the CDR3 terminus; that terminus is restored from the germline J gene. Germline V gene lookup returns CDR1 SGHVS and CDR2 FQNEAQ. Trimming cost V 1 base and J 2 bases, with 11 bases left between them. This CDR3 is built from 15 residues.

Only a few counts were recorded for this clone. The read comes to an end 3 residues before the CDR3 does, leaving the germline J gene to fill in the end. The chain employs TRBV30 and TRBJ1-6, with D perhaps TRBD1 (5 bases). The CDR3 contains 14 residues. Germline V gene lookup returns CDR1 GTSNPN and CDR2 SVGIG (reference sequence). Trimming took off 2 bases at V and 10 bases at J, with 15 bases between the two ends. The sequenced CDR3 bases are TGTGCCTGGAGTCTGGCAGGGCAGGTGTCACCC. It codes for CAWSLAGQVSP. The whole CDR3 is CAWSLAGQVSPLHF.

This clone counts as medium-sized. Incomplete CDR3 DNA: TGTGCCAGCAGCTTGGTTCTACAGCCTGGC. Translating gives CASSLVLQPG. The CDR3 as a whole reads CASSLVLQPGYTF. The chain recombines TRBV5-6 with TRBJ1-2; D not resolved. Read sequence stops 3 residues before the CDR3 end, and the germline J gene provides the missing end. The CDR3 is 13 amino acids. Germline assignment: CDR1 SGHDT and CDR2 YYEEEE. The V end lost 0 bases, the J end lost 7 bases, and 10 bases lay between the germline ends.

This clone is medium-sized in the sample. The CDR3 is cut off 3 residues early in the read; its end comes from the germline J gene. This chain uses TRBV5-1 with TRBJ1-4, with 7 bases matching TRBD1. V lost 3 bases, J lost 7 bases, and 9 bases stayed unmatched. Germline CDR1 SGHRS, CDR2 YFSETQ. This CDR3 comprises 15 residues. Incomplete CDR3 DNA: TGCGCCAGCAGCTCCGGGACAGCCGGTCGTGAAAAA. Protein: CASSSGTAGREK. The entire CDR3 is CASSSGTAGREKLFF.

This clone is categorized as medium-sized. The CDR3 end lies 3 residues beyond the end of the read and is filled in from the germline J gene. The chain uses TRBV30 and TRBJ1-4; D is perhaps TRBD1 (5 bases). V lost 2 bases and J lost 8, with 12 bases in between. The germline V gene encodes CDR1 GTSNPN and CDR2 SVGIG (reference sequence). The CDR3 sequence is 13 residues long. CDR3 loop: CAWSLGLQEKLFF. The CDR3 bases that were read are TGTGCCTGGAGTTTGGGGCTGCAGGAAAAA.

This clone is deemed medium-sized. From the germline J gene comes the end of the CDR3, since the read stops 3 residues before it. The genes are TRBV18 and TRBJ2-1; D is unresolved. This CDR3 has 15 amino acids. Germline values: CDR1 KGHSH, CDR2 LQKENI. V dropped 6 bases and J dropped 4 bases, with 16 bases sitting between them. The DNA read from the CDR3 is TGTGCCAGCTCCCCCCAGAACAGCAGATACAATGAG. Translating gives CASSPQNSRYNE. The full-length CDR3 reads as CASSPQNSRYNEQFF. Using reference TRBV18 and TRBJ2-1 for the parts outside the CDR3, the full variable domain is NAGVMQNPRHLVRRRGQEARLRCSPMKGHSHVYWYRQLPEEGLKFMVYLQKENIIDESGMPKERFSAEFPKEGPSILRIQQVVRGDSAAYFCASSPQNSRYNEQFFGPGTRLTVL.

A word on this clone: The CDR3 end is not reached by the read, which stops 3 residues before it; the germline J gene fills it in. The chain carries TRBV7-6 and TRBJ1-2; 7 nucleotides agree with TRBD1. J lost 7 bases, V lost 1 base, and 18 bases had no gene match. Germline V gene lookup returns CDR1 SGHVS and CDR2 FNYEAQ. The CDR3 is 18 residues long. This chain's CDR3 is CASSLERTGRGIGSGYTF. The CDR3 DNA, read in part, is TGTGCCAGCAGCTTAGAGAGGACAGGCCGCGGGATTGGCAGTGGC.

CDR3 in amino acids: CASQQGPWWPQHF. The sequenced part of the CDR3 DNA is TGTGCCAGCCAACAGGGGCCGTGGTGGCCC. The chain couples TRBV18 to TRBJ1-5, with 7 bases that match TRBD1. The read gets to within 3 residues of the CDR3 end, and the germline J gene fills in the rest. The CDR3 sequence is 13 residues long. V shed 8 bases, J shed 9 bases, and the junction held 10 bases outside the gene matches. Germline CDR1 KGHSH, CDR2 LQKENI.

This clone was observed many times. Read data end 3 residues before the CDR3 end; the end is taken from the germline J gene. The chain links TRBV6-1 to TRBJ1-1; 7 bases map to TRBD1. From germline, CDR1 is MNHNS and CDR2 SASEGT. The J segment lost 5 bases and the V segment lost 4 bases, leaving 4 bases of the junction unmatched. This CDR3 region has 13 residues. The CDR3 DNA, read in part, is TGTGCCAGCAGTGCTACAGGGGTTACTGAA. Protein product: CASSATGVTE. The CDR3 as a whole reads CASSATGVTEAFF.

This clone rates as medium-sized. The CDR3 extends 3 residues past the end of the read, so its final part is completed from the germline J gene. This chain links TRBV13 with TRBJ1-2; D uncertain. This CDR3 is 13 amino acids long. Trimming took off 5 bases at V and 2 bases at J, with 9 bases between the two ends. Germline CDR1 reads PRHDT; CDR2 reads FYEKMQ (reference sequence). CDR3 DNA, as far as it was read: TGTGCCAGCAGCAACCAGAGAAACTATGGC. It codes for CASSNQRNYG. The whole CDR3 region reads CASSNQRNYGYTF.

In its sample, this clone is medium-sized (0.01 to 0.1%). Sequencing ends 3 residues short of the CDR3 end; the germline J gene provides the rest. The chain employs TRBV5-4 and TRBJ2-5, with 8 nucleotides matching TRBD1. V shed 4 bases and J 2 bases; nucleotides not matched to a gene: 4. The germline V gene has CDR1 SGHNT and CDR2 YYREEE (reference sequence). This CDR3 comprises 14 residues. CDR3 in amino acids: CASSPRGPQETQYF. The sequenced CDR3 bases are TGTGCCAGCAGCCCCAGGGGGCCTCAAGAGACC.

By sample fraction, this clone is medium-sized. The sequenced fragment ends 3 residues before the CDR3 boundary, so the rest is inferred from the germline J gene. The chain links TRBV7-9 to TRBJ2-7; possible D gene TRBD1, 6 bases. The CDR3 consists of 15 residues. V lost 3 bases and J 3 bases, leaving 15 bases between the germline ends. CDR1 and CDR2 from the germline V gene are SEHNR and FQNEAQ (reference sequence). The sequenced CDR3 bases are TGTGCCAGCAGCTTCCCGGGACAAGCGAACTACGAG. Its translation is CASSFPGQANYE. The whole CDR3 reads CASSFPGQANYEQYF. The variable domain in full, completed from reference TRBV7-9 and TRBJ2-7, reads DTGVSQNPRHKITKRGQNVTFRCDPISEHNRLYWYRQTLGQGPEFLTYFQNEAQLEKSRLLSDRFSAERPKGSFSTLEIQRTEQGDSAMYLCASSFPGQANYEQYFGPGTRLTVT.